This TCR beta chain is drawn from a study of chemoradiotherapy in HPV16-positive cancers. This CDR3 is 13 amino acids long. Germline V lookup: CDR1 LNHDA, CDR2 SQIVND (reference sequence). V gave up 5 bases and J gave up 8 bases, with 13 bases separating them. In the case of this clone: Antigen specificity is unknown.

Overall study findings and caveats: In HPV16-positive patients, HPV-responsive T-cell expansion tracked better recurrence-free survival. Candidate HPV-specific clones and E7-related TCR motifs grew in tumor during treatment.

Repertoires were sampled repeatedly during chemoradiotherapy. The table came from immunoSEQ multiplex PCR; TCRdb's copy has only in-frame clones and leaves some out. The data contain some 11,000 clones, about 77% of them singletons. This receptor was identified in a human donor with HPV-associated anogenital cancer. The specimen was taken from a patient who underwent chemoradiotherapy. The V call is TRBV19, the J call TRBJ2-1; tentative D call: TRBD1 (5 bases). CDR3 loop: CASSARSRDEQFF. The CDR3 DNA follows: TGTGCCAGTAGTGCGAGGTCCAGGGATGAGCAGTTCTTC. The full variable domain, with the rest looked up from reference TRBV19 and TRBJ2-1, is DGGITQSPKYLFRKEGQNVTLSCEQNLNHDAMYWYRQDPGQGLRLIYYSQIVNDFQKGDIAEGYSVSREKKESFPLTVTSAQKNPTAFYLCASSARSRDEQFFGPGTRLTVL.